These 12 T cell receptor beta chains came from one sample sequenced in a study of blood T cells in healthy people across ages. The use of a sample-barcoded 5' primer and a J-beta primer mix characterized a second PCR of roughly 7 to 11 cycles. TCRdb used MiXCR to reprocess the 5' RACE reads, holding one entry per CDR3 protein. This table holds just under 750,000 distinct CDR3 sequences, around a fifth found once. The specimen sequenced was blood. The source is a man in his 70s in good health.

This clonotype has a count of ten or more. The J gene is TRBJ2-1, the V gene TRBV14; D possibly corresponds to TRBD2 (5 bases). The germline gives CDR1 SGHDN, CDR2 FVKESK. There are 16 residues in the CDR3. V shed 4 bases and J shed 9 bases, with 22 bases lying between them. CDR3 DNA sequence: TGTGCCAGCAGCCCTGTACCCGGACTTGCCTATGTTGAGCAGTTCTTC. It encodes CASSPVPGLAYVEQFF. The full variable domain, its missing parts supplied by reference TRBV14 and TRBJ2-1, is EAGVTQFPSHSVIEKGQTVTLRCDPISGHDNLYWYRRVMGKEIKFLLHFVKESKQDESGMPNNRFLAERTGGTYSTLKVQPAELEDSGVYFCASSPVPGLAYVEQFFGPGTRLTVL.

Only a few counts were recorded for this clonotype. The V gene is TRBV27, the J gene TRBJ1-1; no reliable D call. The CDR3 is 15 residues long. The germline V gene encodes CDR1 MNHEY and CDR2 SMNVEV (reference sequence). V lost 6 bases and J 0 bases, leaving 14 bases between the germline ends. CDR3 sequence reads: CASSQPGRMNTEAFF. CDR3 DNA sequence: TGTGCCAGCAGCCAGCCAGGACGCATGAACACTGAAGCTTTCTTT.

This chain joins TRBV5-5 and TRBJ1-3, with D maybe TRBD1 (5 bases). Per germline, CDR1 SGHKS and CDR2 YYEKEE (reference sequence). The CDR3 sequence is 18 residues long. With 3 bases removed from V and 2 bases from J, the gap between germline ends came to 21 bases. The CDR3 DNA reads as TGTGCCAGCAGCTCTCAATCCGGGACCCCTGGGGCTGGAAACACCATATATTTT. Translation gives CASSSQSGTPGAGNTIYF.

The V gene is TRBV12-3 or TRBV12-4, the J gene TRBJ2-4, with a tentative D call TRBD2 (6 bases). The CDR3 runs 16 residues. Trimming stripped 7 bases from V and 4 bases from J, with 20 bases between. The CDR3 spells CASTTRAGRDKNIQYF. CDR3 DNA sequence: TGTGCCAGCACCACTAGGGCCGGGCGGGATAAAAACATTCAGTACTTC.

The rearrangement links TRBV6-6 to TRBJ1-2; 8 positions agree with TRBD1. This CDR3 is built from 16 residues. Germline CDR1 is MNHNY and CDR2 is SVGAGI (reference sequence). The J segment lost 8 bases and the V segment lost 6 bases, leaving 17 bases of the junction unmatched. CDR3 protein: CASSQTTTGGGRGYTF. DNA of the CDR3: TGTGCCAGCAGCCAAACGACCACAGGGGGTGGACGCGGCTACACCTTC.

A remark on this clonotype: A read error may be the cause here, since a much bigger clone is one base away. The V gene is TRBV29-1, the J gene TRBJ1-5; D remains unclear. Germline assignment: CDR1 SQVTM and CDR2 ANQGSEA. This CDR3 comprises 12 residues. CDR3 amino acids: CSVALSNQPQRF. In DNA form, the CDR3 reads TGCAGCGTTGCCCTTAGCAATCAGCCCCAGCGTTTT. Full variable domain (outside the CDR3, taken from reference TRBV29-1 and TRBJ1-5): SAVISQKPSRDICQRGTSLTIQCQVDSQVTMMFWYRQQPGQSLTLIATANQGSEATYESGFVIDKFPISRPNLTFSTLTVSNMSPEDSSIYLCSVALSNQPQRFGDGTRLSIL.

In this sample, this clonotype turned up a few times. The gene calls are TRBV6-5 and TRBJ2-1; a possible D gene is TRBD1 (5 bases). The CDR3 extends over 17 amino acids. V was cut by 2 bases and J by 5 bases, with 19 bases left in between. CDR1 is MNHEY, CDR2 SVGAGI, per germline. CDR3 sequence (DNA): TGTGCCAGCAGTTACGGCCGGACAAGGGTGATTAACAATGAGCAGTTCTTC. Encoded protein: CASSYGRTRVINNEQFF.

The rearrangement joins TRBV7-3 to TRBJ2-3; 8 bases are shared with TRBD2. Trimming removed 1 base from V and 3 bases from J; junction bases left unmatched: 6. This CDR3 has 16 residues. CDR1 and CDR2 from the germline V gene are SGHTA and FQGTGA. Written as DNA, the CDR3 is TGTGCCAGCAGCTTAAATCTCGCGGGAGGTACAGATACGCAGTATTTT. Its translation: CASSLNLAGGTDTQYF.

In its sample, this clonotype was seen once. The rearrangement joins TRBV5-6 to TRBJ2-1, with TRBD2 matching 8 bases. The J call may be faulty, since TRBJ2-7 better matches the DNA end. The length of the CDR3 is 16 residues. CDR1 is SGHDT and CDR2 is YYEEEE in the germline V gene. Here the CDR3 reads CASSYLAGGYSYEQYF. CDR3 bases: TGTGCCAGCAGCTACCTGGCGGGGGGATACTCCTACGAGCAGTACTTC.

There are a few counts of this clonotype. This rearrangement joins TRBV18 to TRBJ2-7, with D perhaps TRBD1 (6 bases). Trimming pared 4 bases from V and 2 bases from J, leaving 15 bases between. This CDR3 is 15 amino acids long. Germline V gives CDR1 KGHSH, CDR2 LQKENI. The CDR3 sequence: CASSLGTPPTYEQYF. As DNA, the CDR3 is TGTGCCAGCTCACTGGGGACACCTCCGACCTACGAGCAGTACTTC.

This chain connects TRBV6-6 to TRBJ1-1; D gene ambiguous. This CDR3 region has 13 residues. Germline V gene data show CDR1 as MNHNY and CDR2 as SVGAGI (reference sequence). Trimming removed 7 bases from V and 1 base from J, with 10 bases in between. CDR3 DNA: TGTGCCAGCAAATTCGGGAGGAACACTGAAGCTTTCTTT. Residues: CASKFGRNTEAFF.

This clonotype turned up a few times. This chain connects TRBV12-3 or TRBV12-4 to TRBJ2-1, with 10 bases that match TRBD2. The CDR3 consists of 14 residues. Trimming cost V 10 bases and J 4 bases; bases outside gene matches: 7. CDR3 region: CATTRTSGYNEQFF. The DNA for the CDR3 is TGTGCCACAACGCGGACTAGCGGATACAATGAGCAGTTCTTC.